This T cell receptor (beta chain) came from a study of OX40 agonist ivuxolimab in advanced cancers. Using immunoSEQ multiplex PCR, the repertoire was profiled, and TCRdb retains in-frame clones only, with some absent. The profile shows fewer than 80,000 clones, more than 70% of them singletons. Sequenced material: CD4+ or CD8+ T cells sorted from blood, taken in a trial of the OX40 agonist ivuxolimab. The TCR comes from an adult with an advanced solid tumor such as melanoma, head and neck, liver or kidney cancer.

The CDR3 loop reads CASSLAVSYEQYF. For the CDR3, the DNA is TGTGCCAGCAGCTTAGCCGTTTCCTACGAGCAGTACTTC. The rearrangement uses TRBV7-9 and TRBJ2-5; D unresolved. The J call is in doubt because the DNA end fits TRBJ2-7 better. The CDR3 loop spans 13 amino acids. Looked up from germline, CDR1 is SEHNR and CDR2 is FQNEAQ (reference sequence).